The 17 T cell receptor beta chains given below trace back to one sample, sequenced in a study of T-cell reconstitution after alpha-beta-depleted transplantation in children. Unique molecular identifiers were incorporated into the prepared TCRbeta library. TCRdb re-derived calls from the PCR reads in MiXCR, one entry per CDR3 protein. The sample has roughly 420,000 distinct CDR3 sequences, roughly 16% seen once. Material: PBMCs, mostly from graft donor cells, obtained 360 days after TCRalphabeta/CD19-depleted stem cell transplant. All receptors derive from a boy younger than two who had a stem cell transplant for Wiskott-Aldrich syndrome, so the T cells may come from the graft donor.

The gene calls are TRBV12-3 or TRBV12-4 and TRBJ2-7; D possibly corresponds to TRBD2 (5 bases). CDR3 length equals 12 residues. Trimming took 7 bases from V and 4 from J, leaving 11 bases between them. The chain's CDR3 is CASNTGRYEQYF. As DNA, the CDR3 is TGTGCCAGCAACACTGGGAGATACGAGCAGTACTTC.

This clonotype was counted between two and nine times. The V and J genes are TRBV25-1 and TRBJ2-2, with D perhaps TRBD2 (6 bases). CDR1 and CDR2 (germline): MGHDK, SYGVNS. V was trimmed by 7 bases and J by 0 bases, leaving 12 bases between them. This CDR3 has 15 residues. The CDR3 is CASTKSGSNTGELFF. CDR3 DNA: TGTGCCAGCACCAAGAGCGGGTCGAACACCGGGGAGCTGTTTTTT.

V gene TRBV15 combines with J gene TRBJ2-1; 9 bases map to TRBD2. The germline CDR1 and CDR2 sequences are LNHNV and YYDKDF (reference sequence). This CDR3 is built from 17 residues. With V trimmed by 0 bases and J by 4 bases, 7 bases remained unmatched. In DNA form, the CDR3 reads TGTGCCACCAGCAGAGATCGGCTAGCGGGACTTTACAATGAGCAGTTCTTC. It specifies CATSRDRLAGLYNEQFF.

This clonotype has a handful of counts. The rearrangement joins TRBV24-1 to TRBJ2-7, with a tentative D call TRBD1 (6 bases). The ends were cut back, 7 bases at V and 3 bases at J, with 12 bases in the middle. Germline values: CDR1 KGHDR, CDR2 SFDVKD. This CDR3 has 13 residues. CDR3 bases: TGTGCCACCAGCGTGGACAGATTCTACGAGCAGTACTTC. It codes for CATSVDRFYEQYF.

J is TRBJ2-4 and V is TRBV7-2; 8 nucleotides line up with TRBD1. Looked up from germline, CDR1 is SGHTA and CDR2 is FQGNSA. J lost 1 base, V lost 1 base, and 6 bases had no gene match. The CDR3 sequence is 17 residues long. In DNA form, the CDR3 reads TGTGCCAGCAGCTTAGTCGACAGGGGAACGGCCAAAAACATTCAGTACTTC. Translation: CASSLVDRGTAKNIQYF. The entire variable domain, with the rest obtained from reference TRBV7-2 and TRBJ2-4, is as follows: GAGVSQSPSNKVTEKGKDVELRCDPISGHTALYWYRQSLGQGLEFLIYFQGNSAPDKSGLPSDRFSAERTGGSVSTLTIQRTQQEDSAVYLCASSLVDRGTAKNIQYFGAGTRLSVL.

This sequence joins TRBV28 and TRBJ2-3; maybe TRBD1 (5 bases). This CDR3 region has 17 residues. The ends were cut back, 8 bases at V and 2 bases at J, with 23 bases in the middle. Germline assignment: CDR1 MDHEN and CDR2 SYDVKM. The CDR3: CASDSRTRLFLTDTQYF. In DNA, the CDR3 is TGTGCCAGCGATTCGAGGACACGGCTCTTCCTCACAGATACGCAGTATTTT.

This clonotype was found a few times. J is TRBJ2-5 and V is TRBV20-1; D perhaps matches TRBD1 (6 bases). CDR1 is DFQATT and CDR2 is SNEGSKA in the germline V gene (reference sequence). Trimming left V 0 bases short and J 0 bases short, with 11 bases between. The length of the CDR3 is 15 residues. The CDR3: CSARDRTANQETQYF. The CDR3 DNA reads TGCAGTGCTAGAGATCGGACAGCAAACCAAGAGACCCAGTACTTC.

In regard to this clonotype: The junction shows a germline mismatch at one end, possibly a read error. The rearrangement uses TRBV7-9 and TRBJ2-7, with D possibly matching TRBD1 (6 bases). Germline V gene lookup returns CDR1 SEHNR and CDR2 FQNEAQ (reference sequence). There are 16 residues in the CDR3. The chain's CDR3 is CASTLGVSYRDYEQYF. As DNA, the CDR3 is TGTGCCAGCACCTTAGGAGTCTCGTACAGGGACTACGAGCAGTACTTC.

The CDR3 protein is CASSLAPSSGELFF. The CDR3 DNA reads as TGTGCCAGCAGCTTGGCCCCAAGCTCCGGGGAGCTGTTTTTT. This chain connects TRBV5-4 to TRBJ2-2; D is ambiguous. CDR1 SGHNT and CDR2 YYREEE come from the germline V gene (reference sequence). The CDR3 runs to 14 residues. Trimming left V 0 bases short and J 6 bases short, with 9 bases between.

This chain joins TRBV9 and TRBJ2-3; TRBD2 matches at 8 bases. CDR1 is SGDLS, CDR2 YYNGEE, per germline. CDR3 length equals 15 residues. V was clipped by 0 bases and J by 4 bases; unmatched bases: 4. The DNA for the CDR3 is TGTGCCAGCAGCGTAGACGGGAGGGGGGCAGATACGCAGTATTTT. Translated, it gives CASSVDGRGADTQYF.

The chain couples TRBV11-1 to TRBJ2-1; 12 positions match TRBD1. Per germline, CDR1 SGHAT and CDR2 FQDESV (reference sequence). The CDR3 consists of 21 residues. V dropped 3 bases and J dropped 1; count of bases not matched to a gene: 16. CDR3 residues: CASSFHPTGTGGDGSYNEQFF. As DNA, the CDR3 is TGTGCCAGCAGCTTCCATCCAACCGGGACAGGGGGCGACGGGTCCTACAATGAGCAGTTCTTC.

The chain links TRBV5-1 to TRBJ2-7; the D gene is possibly TRBD1 (6 bases). Germline CDR1 reads SGHRS; CDR2 reads YFSETQ. V shed 0 bases and J shed 3 bases, with 16 bases lying between them. The CDR3 is 16 amino acids. The CDR3 loop reads CASSLATTGPYYEQYF. CDR3 in DNA: TGCGCCAGCAGCTTGGCGACGACAGGTCCTTACTACGAGCAGTACTTC.

The chain links TRBV27 to TRBJ1-2, with TRBD1 matching over 8 bases. Germline CDR1 reads MNHEY; CDR2 reads SMNVEV (reference sequence). After removal of 2 bases from V and 8 bases from J, the junction contained 4 bases not matched to a gene. This CDR3 spans 13 amino acids. CDR3 loop: CASSLRTGNGYTF. The CDR3 nucleotides read TGTGCCAGCAGTTTACGGACAGGGAACGGCTACACCTTC.

In its sample, this clonotype was seen a few times. The chain joins TRBV20-1 to TRBJ2-5; 11 bases line up with TRBD1. Per germline, CDR1 DFQATT and CDR2 SNEGSKA (reference sequence). The trim removed 6 bases at V and 5 bases at J, leaving 5 bases unmatched. This CDR3 comprises 13 residues. Here the CDR3 DNA reads TGCAGTGCCTGGACAGGGGGCTCGGAGACCCAGTACTTC. It is translated as CSAWTGGSETQYF.

This clonotype was seen a handful of times. The chain links TRBV9 to TRBJ2-1, with a weak D call TRBD2 (6 bases). Trimming left V 6 bases short and J 5 bases short, with 15 bases between. The V gene's germline CDR1 is SGDLS and CDR2 YYNGEE. This CDR3 is built from 14 residues. This CDR3 is CASIMRGTHNEQFF. CDR3 nucleotides: TGTGCCAGCATCATGCGGGGAACACACAATGAGCAGTTCTTC.

The table lists this clonotype with a few counts. J is TRBJ2-1 and V is TRBV7-8; tentatively, D is TRBD2 (7 bases). Germline CDR1 reads SGHVS; CDR2 reads FQNEAQ. Trimming removed 2 bases at V and 1 base at J, with 15 bases between. The CDR3 covers 17 residues. In DNA, the CDR3 is TGTGCCAGCAGCTTACGGGGGGCTCCCTCATCCTACAATGAGCAGTTCTTC. It encodes CASSLRGAPSSYNEQFF.

The chain links TRBV5-5 to TRBJ2-2; no clear D gene. The germline CDR1 and CDR2 sequences are SGHKS and YYEKEE (reference sequence). Trimming shortened V by 7 bases and J by 7 bases, and 23 bases separated the two germline ends. This CDR3 is built from 16 residues. The CDR3 DNA is TGTGCCAGCCGAGCTCTGAGCTTCTGGAACGACGGGGAGCTGTTTTTT. This gives the protein CASRALSFWNDGELFF. The complete variable domain, with remaining parts taken from reference TRBV5-5 and TRBJ2-2, reads DAGVTQSPTHLIKTRGQQVTLRCSPISGHKSVSWYQQVLGQGPQFIFQYYEKEERGRGNFPDRFSARQFPNYSSELNVNALLLGDSALYLCASRALSFWNDGELFFGEGSRLTVL.